This TCR beta chain stems from a study of PD-L1 blockade in urothelial cancer. Study at large: Blood-derived samples held a median roughly 150,000 T cells.

The study's findings and limits: Durable-benefit patients had greater expansion of tumor-associated blood clones at 3 weeks.

Libraries were prepared by immunoSEQ multiplex PCR; TCRdb keeps only in-frame clonotypes and omits some of them. The table has tens of thousands of clones, approximately 77% seen once; the top ten hold approximately 2.9%. The CDR3 contains 13 residues. Trimming removed 4 bases at V and 1 base at J, with 8 bases between. CDR1 is SGDLS, CDR2 YYNGEE, per germline. Comments on this clone: The antigen is undetermined.

This TCR came from a man aged 70 or older with urothelial cancer. This material consisted of PBMCs, taken around atezolizumab (anti-PD-L1) treatment. V is TRBV9 and J is TRBJ1-1, with a possible D match to TRBD1 (5 bases). CDR3 sequence: CASSTTANTEAFF. CDR3 nucleotide sequence: TGTGCCAGCAGCACGACAGCGAACACTGAAGCTTTCTTT.